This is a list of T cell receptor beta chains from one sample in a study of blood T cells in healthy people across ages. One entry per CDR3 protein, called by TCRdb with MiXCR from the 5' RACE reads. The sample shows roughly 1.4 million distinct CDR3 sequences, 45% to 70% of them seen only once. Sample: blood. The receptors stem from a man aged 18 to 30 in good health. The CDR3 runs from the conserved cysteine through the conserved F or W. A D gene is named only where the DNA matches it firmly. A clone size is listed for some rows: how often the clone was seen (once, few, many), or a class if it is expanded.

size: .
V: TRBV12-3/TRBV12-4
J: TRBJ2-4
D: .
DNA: TGTGCCAGCAGTCCATCGCAGTCTGACATTCAGTACTTC
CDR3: CASSPSQSDIQYF

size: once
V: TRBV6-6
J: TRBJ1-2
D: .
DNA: TGTGCCAGCAGAGAGCCAGGGGTAACCTCATATGGCTACACCTTC
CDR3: CASREPGVTSYGYTF

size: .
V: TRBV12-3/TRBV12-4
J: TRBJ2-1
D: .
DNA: TGTGCCAGCAGCTCACAAGACAGATACAATGAGCAGTTCTTC
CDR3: CASSSQDRYNEQFF

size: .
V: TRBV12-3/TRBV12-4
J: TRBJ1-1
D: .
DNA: TGTGCCAGCAGCCCCCGGGACGGCCTTAACACTGAAGCTTTCTTT
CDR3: CASSPRDGLNTEAFF

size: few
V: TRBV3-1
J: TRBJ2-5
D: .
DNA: TGTGCCAGCAGCCAAGAAGCTCAGACCCAGTACTTC
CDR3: CASSQEAQTQYF

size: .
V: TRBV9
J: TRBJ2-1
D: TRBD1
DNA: TGTGCCAGCGGGGGACAGGCAAACAATGAGCAGTTCTTC
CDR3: CASGGQANNEQFF

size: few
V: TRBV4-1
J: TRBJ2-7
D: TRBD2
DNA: TGCGCCAGCAGCCAAGGTCTCCTAGCGGGGGGCTCCTACGAGCAGTACTTC
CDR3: CASSQGLLAGGSYEQYF

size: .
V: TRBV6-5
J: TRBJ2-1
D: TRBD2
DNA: TGTGCCAGCAGGGGGACTAGCGGGAGCTCCTACAATGAGCAGTTCTTC
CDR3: CASRGTSGSSYNEQFF

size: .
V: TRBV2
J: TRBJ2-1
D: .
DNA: TGTGCCAGCAGTGTACAGGGTCTCGGGAGGGAGCAGTTCTTC
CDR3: CASSVQGLGREQFF

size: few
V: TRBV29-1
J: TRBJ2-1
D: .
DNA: TGCAGCGTCGCAGGGGGGGAGTTGTTCTTC
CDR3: CSVAGGELFF

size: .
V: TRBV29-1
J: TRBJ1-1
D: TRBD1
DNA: TGCAGCGATGGACAGGCCCCAACTAACACTGAAGCTTTCTTT
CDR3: CSDGQAPTNTEAFF

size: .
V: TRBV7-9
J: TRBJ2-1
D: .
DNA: TGTGCCAGCAGCCCTCCCCTTAATCAAGGGACGGATGAGCAGTTCTTC
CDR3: CASSPPLNQGTDEQFF

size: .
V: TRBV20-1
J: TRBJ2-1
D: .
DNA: TGCACCACGGTCGGGGGAGGCACCTACAATGAGCAGTTCTTC
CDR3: CTTVGGGTYNEQFF

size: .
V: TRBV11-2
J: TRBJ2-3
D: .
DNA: TGTGCCAGCAGGTTCGCGGGGTCAGATACGCAGTATTTT
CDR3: CASRFAGSDTQYF

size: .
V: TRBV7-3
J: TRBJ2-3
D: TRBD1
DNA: TGTGCCAGCAGCTTAAAGGGGCAGGGGGCAACTGATACGCAGTATTTT
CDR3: CASSLKGQGATDTQYF

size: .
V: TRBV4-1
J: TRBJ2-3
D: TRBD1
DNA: TGCGCCAGCAGCCTCCGGACAGGGCCAGATACGCAGTATTTT
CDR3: CASSLRTGPDTQYF

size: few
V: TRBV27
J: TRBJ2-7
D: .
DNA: TGTGCCAGCAGTTTAAAGGTGTTGGCAGTCTACGAGCAGTACTTC
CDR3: CASSLKVLAVYEQYF

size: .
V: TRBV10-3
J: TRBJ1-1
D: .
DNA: TGTGCCATCGGCTTGAAGGGTTCTGGGAACACTGAAGCTTTCTTT
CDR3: CAIGLKGSGNTEAFF

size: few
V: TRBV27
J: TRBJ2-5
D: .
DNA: TGTGCCAGCAGTTTGGCCCCAGGGTATGGGGAGACCCAGTACTTC
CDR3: CASSLAPGYGETQYF

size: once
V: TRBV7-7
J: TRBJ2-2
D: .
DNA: TGTGCCAGCAGCCGAGTCTCTGAGTCCGGGGAGCTGTTTTTT
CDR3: CASSRVSESGELFF

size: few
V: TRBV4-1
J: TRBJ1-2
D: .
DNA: TGCGCCAGCAGCCCGGACCACGATGGCTACACCTTC
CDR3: CASSPDHDGYTF

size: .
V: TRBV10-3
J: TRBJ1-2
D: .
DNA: TGTGCCGCCTCCGAAGGGGCCCGACACCAACCTAACTATGGCTACACCTTC
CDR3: CAASEGARHQPNYGYTF

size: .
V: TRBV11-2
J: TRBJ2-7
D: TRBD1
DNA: TGTGCCAGCAGCTTAGATTTTGGGACAGGCTACGAGCAGTACTTC
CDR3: CASSLDFGTGYEQYF

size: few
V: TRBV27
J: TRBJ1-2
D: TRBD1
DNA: TGTGCCAGCAGTGGGACAGGTTACTATGGCTACACCTTC
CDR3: CASSGTGYYGYTF

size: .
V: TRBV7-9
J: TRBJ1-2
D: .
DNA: TGTGCCAGCAGCGGCCTCGGCGGAGCTAACTATGGCTACACCTTC
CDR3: CASSGLGGANYGYTF

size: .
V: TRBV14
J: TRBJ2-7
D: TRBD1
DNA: TGTGCCAGCAGCCACTATGAGGGACAGGGATCTTACGAGCAGTACTTC
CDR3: CASSHYEGQGSYEQYF

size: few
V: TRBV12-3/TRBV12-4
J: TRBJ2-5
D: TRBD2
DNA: TGTGCCAGCAGTGATCTAGCGGGAGGGGAGACCCAGTACTTC
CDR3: CASSDLAGGETQYF

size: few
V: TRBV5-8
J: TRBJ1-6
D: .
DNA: TGTGCCAGCAGCTTGGATCATAATTCACCCCTCCACTTT
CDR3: CASSLDHNSPLHF

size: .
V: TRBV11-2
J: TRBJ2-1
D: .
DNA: TGTGCCAGCAGCTTAATCTCAGGGGGGCACAATGAGCAGTTCTTC
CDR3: CASSLISGGHNEQFF

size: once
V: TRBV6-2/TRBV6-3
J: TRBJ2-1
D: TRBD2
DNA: TGTGCCAGCAGTTACAGTAGCGGGGGGGTCAATGAGCAGTTCTTC
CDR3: CASSYSSGGVNEQFF

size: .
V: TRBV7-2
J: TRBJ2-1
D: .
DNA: TGTGCCAGCAGCTTAGCACCCGGTCCCCGAGAGCAGTTCTTC
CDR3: CASSLAPGPREQFF

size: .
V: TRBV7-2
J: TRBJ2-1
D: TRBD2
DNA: TGTGCCAGCAGCCTCCGGGACTACTACAATGAGCAGTTCTTC
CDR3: CASSLRDYYNEQFF

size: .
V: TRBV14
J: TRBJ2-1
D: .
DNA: TGTGCCAGCAGCCAAATCCCGATCGGGCGGTATTACAATGAGCAGTTCTTC
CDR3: CASSQIPIGRYYNEQFF

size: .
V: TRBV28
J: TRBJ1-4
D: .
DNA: TGTGCCAGCAGTTTATTGGGCAGGGGCGATGAAAAACTGTTTTTT
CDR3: CASSLLGRGDEKLFF

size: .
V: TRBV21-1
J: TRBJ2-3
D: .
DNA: TGTGCCAGCAGCGAACTAGTTTCGGATACGCAGTATTTT
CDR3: CASSELVSDTQYF

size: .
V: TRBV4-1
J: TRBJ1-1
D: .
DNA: TGCGCCAGCAGCCAAGCCCACCTTGGGGGCCATGACACTGAAGCTTTCTTT
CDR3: CASSQAHLGGHDTEAFF

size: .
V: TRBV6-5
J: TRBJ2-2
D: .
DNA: TGTGCTGGTGGTAGGGACACCGGGGAGCTGTTTTTT
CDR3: CAGGRDTGELFF

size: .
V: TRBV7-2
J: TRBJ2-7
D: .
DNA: TGTGCCAGCAGCCGGGACTTCAGTGGTTACGAGCAGTACTTC
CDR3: CASSRDFSGYEQYF

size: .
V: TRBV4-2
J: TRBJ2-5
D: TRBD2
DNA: TGTGCCAGTAGGACTAGCGGAGAGCAAGAGACCCAGTACTTC
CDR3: CASRTSGEQETQYF

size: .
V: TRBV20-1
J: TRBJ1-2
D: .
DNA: TGCAGTGCTAGAGGGAGGGGTCGCCTCTATGGCTACACCTTC
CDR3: CSARGRGRLYGYTF

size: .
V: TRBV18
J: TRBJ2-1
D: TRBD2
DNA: TGTGCCAGCTCACCAACCGGGACTAGCGGGGGTGAGCAGTTCTTC
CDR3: CASSPTGTSGGEQFF

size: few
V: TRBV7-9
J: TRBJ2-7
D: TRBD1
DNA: TGTGCCAGCCGGACAGGGGGCCAGTACGAGCAGTACTTC
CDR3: CASRTGGQYEQYF

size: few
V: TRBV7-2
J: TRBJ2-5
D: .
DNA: TGTGCCAGCAGCATGGGAGTACAAGAGACCCAGTACTTC
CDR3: CASSMGVQETQYF

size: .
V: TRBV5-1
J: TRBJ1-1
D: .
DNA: TGCGCCAGCAGCACGGTGCCTGAGAACACTGAAGCTTTCTTT
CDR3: CASSTVPENTEAFF

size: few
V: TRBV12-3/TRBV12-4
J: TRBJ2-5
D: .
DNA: TGTGCCAGCAGCCAGGGGACTATACAAGAGACCCAGTACTTC
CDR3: CASSQGTIQETQYF

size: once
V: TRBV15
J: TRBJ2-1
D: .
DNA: TGTGCCACCAGCCCGGATAAGCAGTACAATGAGCAGTTCTTC
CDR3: CATSPDKQYNEQFF

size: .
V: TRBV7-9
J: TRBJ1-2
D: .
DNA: TGTGCCAGCAGCGTAAATGGAAGGGATGGCTACACCTTC
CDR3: CASSVNGRDGYTF

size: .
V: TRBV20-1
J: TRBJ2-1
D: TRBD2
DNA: TGCAGTGCTAGAGGGGGGGGTGGGGTTGACTACAATGAGCAGTTCTTC
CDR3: CSARGGGGVDYNEQFF

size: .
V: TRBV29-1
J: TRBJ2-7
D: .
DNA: TGCAGCGTTGTTGGGGAAGGGGTCTCCTACGAGCAGTACTTC
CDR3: CSVVGEGVSYEQYF

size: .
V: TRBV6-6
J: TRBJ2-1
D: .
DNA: TGTGCCAGCAGTTACGGGCCCACCTACAATGAGCAGTTCTTC
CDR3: CASSYGPTYNEQFF

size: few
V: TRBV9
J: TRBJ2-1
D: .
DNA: TGTGCCAGCAGCGTAGCGCGCAGCTACAATGAGCAGTTCTTC
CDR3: CASSVARSYNEQFF

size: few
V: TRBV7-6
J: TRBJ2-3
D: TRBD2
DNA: TGTGCCAGCAGCTTACAGGGCCCGGGACTAGGGACCACAGATACGCAGTATTTT
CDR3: CASSLQGPGLGTTDTQYF

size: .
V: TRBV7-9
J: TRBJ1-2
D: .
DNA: TGCGCCAGCAGCTTAGCCCCGAACTATGGCTACACCTTC
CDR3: CASSLAPNYGYTF